Presented here are 26 T cell receptor beta chains from one specimen sequenced in a study of neurological immune-mediated disorders. A single record per CDR3 protein comes from TCRdb applying MiXCR to the 5' RACE reads. The sample holds around 55,000 distinct CDR3 sequences; under 5% are singletons and the top ten take around 2%. Sequenced: CD4+ T cells from blood. Receptors originate from a middle-aged woman with multiple sclerosis.

This clonotype was observed many times. This CDR3 reads CASSPDKSSYNEQFF. Here the CDR3 DNA reads TGTGCCAGCAGCCCCGACAAGAGCTCCTACAATGAGCAGTTCTTC. This chain connects TRBV6-1 to TRBJ2-1, with D unclear. Between the trimmed V and J ends, which lost 6 bases and 0 bases, there was a span of 12 bases. CDR1 is MNHNS, CDR2 SASEGT, per germline. This CDR3 has 15 amino acids.

This clonotype came up a few times. This rearrangement joins TRBV5-1 to TRBJ1-2; 7 bases fit TRBD1. Germline V lookup: CDR1 SGHRS, CDR2 YFSETQ. The CDR3 sequence is 14 residues long. The ends lost 0 bases at V and 4 bases at J; junction bases unmatched: 3. The CDR3 DNA reads TGCGCCAGCAGCTTGGGTGACAGGGCCTATGGCTACACCTTC. Translation gives CASSLGDRAYGYTF. Complete variable domain (other parts from reference TRBV5-1 and TRBJ1-2): KAGVTQTPRYLIKTRGQQVTLSCSPISGHRSVSWYQQTPGQGLQFLFEYFSETQRNKGNFPGRFSGRQFSNSRSEMNVSTLELGDSALYLCASSLGDRAYGYTFGSGTRLTVV.

This clonotype occurred many times. The chain has TRBV12-3 or TRBV12-4 and TRBJ2-3; D unresolved. V lost 3 bases and J lost 2, with 12 bases in between. CDR3 length equals 15 residues. This CDR3 is CASSFWSVNTDTQYF. In DNA form, the CDR3 reads TGTGCCAGCAGTTTTTGGTCGGTTAACACAGATACGCAGTATTTT.

This clonotype was seen many times. The chain has TRBV20-1 and TRBJ2-7; D is uncertain. Germline V CDR1 and CDR2: DFQATT, SNEGSKA (reference sequence). The CDR3 length is 12 residues. V was shortened by 0 bases and J by 2 bases, with 5 bases between the two germline ends. CDR3 DNA sequence: TGCAGTGCTAGAGAAGGGCCCTACGAGCAGTACTTC. This encodes CSAREGPYEQYF.

There are a few counts of this clonotype. This rearrangement joins TRBV9 to TRBJ2-5; D gene uncertain. Trimming removed 4 bases from V and 1 base from J, with 17 bases in between. CDR3 size: 16 residues. The germline gives CDR1 SGDLS, CDR2 YYNGEE. In DNA, the CDR3 is TGTGCCAGCAGCCCCCGTAGTGGATCGCCCCAAGAGACCCAGTACTTC. It is translated as CASSPRSGSPQETQYF. Supplemented by reference TRBV9 and TRBJ2-5, the full variable domain reads DSGVTQTPKHLITATGQRVTLRCSPRSGDLSVYWYQQSLDQGLQFLIQYYNGEERAKGNILERFSAQQFPDLHSELNLSSLELGDSALYFCASSPRSGSPQETQYFGPGTRLLVL.

This clonotype was seen many times. This chain uses TRBV11-2 with TRBJ1-2, with D unresolved. V was pared by 4 bases and J by 5 bases, with 11 bases between. Germline CDR1 SGHAT, CDR2 FQNNGV. CDR3 length: 13 amino acids. The CDR3 spells CASSSPVLYGYTF. DNA for the CDR3: TGTGCCAGCAGCTCCCCTGTCCTTTATGGCTACACCTTC.

This clonotype was counted at least ten times. CDR3 sequence (DNA): TGCAGTGCTCGGAGTTCGGGACTAGCGGGGGCCGTCTCCTACAATGAGCAGTTCTTC. This gives the protein CSARSSGLAGAVSYNEQFF. V gene TRBV20-1 combines with J gene TRBJ2-1; the match to TRBD2 covers 14 bases. J lost 0 bases, V lost 5 bases, and 12 bases had no gene match. This CDR3 contains 19 residues. Germline CDR1 reads DFQATT; CDR2 reads SNEGSKA (reference sequence).

This clonotype was observed at least ten times. The chain has TRBV25-1 and TRBJ2-7; a weak D match, TRBD2 (6 bases). The CDR3 is 12 residues long. CDR1 and CDR2 from the germline V gene are MGHDK and SYGVNS. The V end lost 8 bases, the J end lost 3 bases, and 11 bases lay between the germline ends. Here the CDR3 reads CASALGGYEQYF. The DNA for the CDR3 is TGTGCCAGCGCCCTCGGGGGCTACGAGCAGTACTTC.

V usage is TRBV30 and J usage is TRBJ1-2, with unresolved D. The V gene lost 2 bases and the J gene lost 10 bases, with 17 bases spanning the gap. Germline loops: CDR1 GTSNPN, CDR2 SVGIG (reference sequence). The CDR3 has 13 amino acids. The DNA of the CDR3 is TGTGCCTGGAGTTATAATTCGGACCGCTACTACACCTTC. Translated, it gives CAWSYNSDRYYTF.

This clonotype appeared many times. This chain uses TRBV5-1 with TRBJ2-5; no clear D gene. The CDR3 length is 14 residues. Germline V gene data show CDR1 as SGHRS and CDR2 as YFSETQ. The V end was cut by 0 bases, the J end by 0 bases, with 6 bases between. The CDR3 DNA reads as TGCGCCAGCAGCTTGGCGCCGCACCAAGAGACCCAGTACTTC. It is translated as CASSLAPHQETQYF.

This clonotype was counted ten times or more. V gene TRBV10-3 combines with J gene TRBJ2-2; D possibly corresponds to TRBD1 (6 bases). The V end lost 11 bases, the J end lost 5 bases, and 21 bases lay between the germline ends. This CDR3 has 15 amino acids. The germline V gene has CDR1 ENHRY and CDR2 SYGVKD. CDR3 residues: CAVHSGTFLTGELFF. CDR3 bases: TGTGCCGTTCACTCCGGGACATTCCTTACCGGGGAGCTGTTTTTT.

This clonotype was seen ten or more times. The CDR3 DNA follows: TGCGCCAGCAGCTTGACCCCAGGGTACGGCTACACCTTC. As protein: CASSLTPGYGYTF. The gene calls are TRBV5-1 and TRBJ1-2, with a weak D call TRBD1 (5 bases). Germline values: CDR1 SGHRS, CDR2 YFSETQ. V was clipped by 1 base and J by 8 bases, with 12 bases between them. This CDR3 has 13 residues.

The chain recombines TRBV18 with TRBJ2-3, with 10 bases that match TRBD2. The CDR3 runs to 18 residues. Germline CDR1 reads KGHSH; CDR2 reads LQKENI. V trimming: 3 bases; J trimming: 2 bases; junction bases outside the gene matches: 11. The CDR3 DNA follows: TGTGCCAGCTCACCCGAATTACTAGCGGGGACGATCACAGATACGCAGTATTTT. Protein sequence: CASSPELLAGTITDTQYF.

This clonotype was counted many times. The J gene is TRBJ2-3, the V gene TRBV5-6; 7 positions match TRBD2. V lost 0 bases to trimming and J lost 2 bases; unmatched junction nucleotides: 0. Looked up from germline, CDR1 is SGHDT and CDR2 is YYEEEE. This CDR3 contains 14 residues. The CDR3 nucleotides are TGTGCCAGCAGCTTGGGACTAGCCACAGATACGCAGTATTTT. As protein: CASSLGLATDTQYF.

This clonotype was counted at least ten times. The chain recombines TRBV11-2 with TRBJ2-1; no clear D. The CDR3 spans 12 residues. Germline values: CDR1 SGHAT, CDR2 FQNNGV. Between the trimmed V and J ends, which lost 5 bases and 10 bases, there was a span of 12 bases. DNA of the CDR3: TGTGCCAGCAGCCCTACCCGCTCAGAGCAGTTCTTC. It encodes CASSPTRSEQFF. Variable domain in full (rest from reference TRBV11-2 and TRBJ2-1): EAGVAQSPRYKIIEKRQSVAFWCNPISGHATLYWYQQILGQGPKLLIQFQNNGVVDDSQLPKDRFSAERLKGVDSTLKIQPAKLEDSAVYLCASSPTRSEQFFGPGTRLTVL.

There are many counts of this clonotype. This rearrangement joins TRBV12-3 or TRBV12-4 to TRBJ1-4; 9 nucleotides line up with TRBD1. The length of the CDR3 is 14 residues. Unmatched junction bases numbered 4, after V lost 6 bases and J lost 5 bases. The CDR3 DNA is TGTGCCAGCAGACTGGACAGGGGAAATGAAAAACTGTTTTTT. Translating it yields CASRLDRGNEKLFF.

This clonotype was seen ten or more times. This chain links TRBV5-6 with TRBJ2-1, with 9 positions matching TRBD1. Unmatched junction bases numbered 18, after V lost 3 bases and J lost 8 bases. The CDR3 is 18 residues long. Germline V gives CDR1 SGHDT, CDR2 YYEEEE. The CDR3 DNA is TGTGCCAGCAGCTCCCGCGGGACAGGGCAACCCTTTTCCGATGAGCAGTTCTTC. As protein: CASSSRGTGQPFSDEQFF.

Many counts were recorded for this clonotype. V is TRBV20-1 and J is TRBJ1-5, with TRBD1 identical over 9 bases. This CDR3 comprises 13 residues. The V and J ends lost 6 bases and 1 base, in that order; junction bases with no gene match: 1. Per germline, CDR1 DFQATT and CDR2 SNEGSKA (reference sequence). The CDR3 protein is CSAGQGSNQPQHF. The DNA for the CDR3 is TGCAGTGCAGGACAGGGGAGCAATCAGCCCCAGCATTTT.

In this sample, this clonotype turned up many times. The gene calls are TRBV3-1 and TRBJ2-7; no clear D. Trimming cost V 0 bases and J 1 base, with 7 bases left between them. The CDR3 extends over 14 amino acids. Per germline, CDR1 LGHDT and CDR2 YNNKEL (reference sequence). CDR3 nucleotides: TGTGCCAGCAGCCAAGACTTCACGTCCTACGAGCAGTACTTC. Its protein product is CASSQDFTSYEQYF.

This clonotype was detected many times. This chain connects TRBV12-3 or TRBV12-4 to TRBJ2-3; tentatively, D is TRBD1 or TRBD2 (5 bases each). V lost 3 bases to trimming and J lost 5 bases, with 15 bases between them. The CDR3 covers 15 residues. CDR3 sequence (DNA): TGTGCCAGCAGTTTGAGGGGCCCGGTAGTAGATACGCAGTATTTT. Residues: CASSLRGPVVDTQYF.

This clonotype has a count of ten or more. J is TRBJ1-1 and V is TRBV12-3 or TRBV12-4; TRBD1 is a possible D gene (5 bases). There are 18 residues in the CDR3. V lost 7 bases, J lost 0 bases, and 24 bases lay in between. CDR3 in amino acids: CASILRGGAISMNTEAFF. The CDR3 DNA reads as TGTGCCAGCATCCTCCGGGGGGGAGCAATCTCTATGAACACTGAAGCTTTCTTT.

This clonotype has a count of ten or more. This chain links TRBV24-1 with TRBJ2-7; 11 nucleotides align to TRBD1. This CDR3 is built from 16 residues. Looked up from germline, CDR1 is KGHDR and CDR2 is SFDVKD. J was trimmed by 1 base and V by 4 bases; bases with no gene match: 5. The CDR3 is CATSESGTGGSYEQYF. CDR3 bases: TGTGCCACCAGTGAATCTGGGACAGGGGGATCCTACGAGCAGTACTTC.

This clonotype has a count of ten or more. The chain joins TRBV5-1 to TRBJ2-6; D not resolved. This CDR3 spans 15 amino acids. V lost 4 bases and J 0 bases, leaving 8 bases between the germline ends. CDR1 is SGHRS and CDR2 is YFSETQ in the germline V gene. This CDR3 is CASSEYLSGANVLTF. Here the CDR3 DNA reads TGCGCCAGCAGCGAATATCTCTCTGGGGCCAACGTCCTGACTTTC.

This clonotype was counted many times. The rearrangement joins TRBV5-1 to TRBJ2-7; TRBD1 or TRBD2 may be the D gene (5 bases each). V lost 2 bases and J lost 7, with 10 bases in between. The CDR3 extends over 12 amino acids. CDR1 SGHRS and CDR2 YFSETQ come from the germline V gene. DNA of the CDR3: TGCGCCAGCAGCTTTGCGTGGGGGGAGCAGTACTTC. This sequence encodes CASSFAWGEQYF.

At least ten counts were recorded for this clonotype. The rearrangement uses TRBV2 and TRBJ2-6; D could derive from TRBD1 or TRBD2 (5 bases each). The CDR3 has 18 amino acids. Trimming removed 11 bases from V and 0 bases from J, with 23 bases in between. Germline assignment: CDR1 SNHLY and CDR2 FYNNEI. The CDR3 spells CAAASNRDPGSGANVLTF. CDR3 nucleotides: TGTGCCGCCGCCTCCAACCGGGACCCGGGCTCTGGGGCCAACGTCCTGACTTTC.

Many counts were recorded for this clonotype. Here the CDR3 reads CASSLAPWEGRSEAFF. The CDR3 region has the DNA TGTGCCAGCAGCTTAGCCCCCTGGGAGGGGAGGTCTGAAGCTTTCTTT. The rearrangement links TRBV7-6 to TRBJ1-1; tentatively, D is TRBD1 (5 bases). There are 16 residues in the CDR3. Trimming took 0 bases from V and 6 from J, leaving 17 bases between them. Germline V lookup: CDR1 SGHVS, CDR2 FNYEAQ. Full variable domain (missing parts from reference TRBV7-6 and TRBJ1-1): GAGVSQSPRYKVTKRGQDVALRCDPISGHVSLYWYRQALGQGPEFLTYFNYEAQQDKSGLPNDRFSAERPEGSISTLTIQRTEQRDSAMYRCASSLAPWEGRSEAFFGQGTRLTVV.